The clone carrying this T cell receptor (beta chain) was picked up many times. This sample was included in a study of T cells in Graves' hyperthyroidism and ophthalmopathy. The CDR3 length is 17 residues. The V gene end was trimmed by 9 bases and the J gene end by 0 bases; junction bases not matched to a gene: 16. Germline lookup yields CDR1 MDHEN and CDR2 SYDVKM. There were TCR beta CDR3 regions amplified from RNA transcripts. Initially, a first-round RT-PCR of the TCR CDR3 employed the HTBI primer set. TCRdb used MiXCR to reprocess the multiplex PCR reads, holding one entry per CDR3 protein. The sample lists fewer than 450,000 distinct CDR3 sequences, 17% occurring once.

The rearrangement links TRBV28 to TRBJ2-7; TRBD2 matches at 8 bases. The sample taken for sequencing was blood. The receptor was derived from a woman aged 30 to 39 with Graves' hyperthyroidism that later progressed to Graves' ophthalmopathy. CDR3 in amino acids: CASRSQRLARSSYEQYF. The CDR3 region has the DNA TGTGCCAGTAGGTCCCAGAGACTAGCGCGAAGCTCCTACGAGCAGTACTTC.